This entry describes one TCR beta chain. Its matching antigen is unknown. Germline loops: CDR1 SGHRS, CDR2 YFSETQ. Trimming at V came to 0 bases and at J to 3 bases, leaving 7 bases not matched to a gene. This CDR3 spans 16 amino acids. Primers included in the PCR were 60 Vbeta and 13 Jbeta primers. Only in-frame clones appear in the TCRdb table, and some are missing; sequencing was by immunoSEQ multiplex PCR. The table lists roughly 150,000 clones, more than 70% of them singletons. These data are taken from a study of cytomegalovirus exposure and HLA in healthy donors. Broader study findings: The authors judged a highly shared variant cluster likely a sequencing artifact. Previously analyzed data showed that most TCR beta V segments were productive at a frequency of about 87% or about 30%. Listed as cytomegalovirus-associated were 150 or so TCR beta chains. Several V segments, TRBV6-2 and TRBV6-3 among them, could not be told apart and were dropped.

Sequenced sample: PBMCs. This receptor was taken from a man between 25 and 39 years old in good health and CMV-seronegative. The chain is built from TRBV5-1 and TRBJ2-7; 9 bases align to TRBD2. This CDR3 is CASSLAGASGVYEQYF. The CDR3 coding sequence is TGCGCCAGCAGCTTGGCCGGCGCTAGCGGGGTCTACGAGCAGTACTTC.